Following are 3 T cell receptor beta chains from one sample sequenced in a study of blood T cells in healthy people across ages (dated by TCRdb to about 2015). Libraries came from 5' RACE. Sequenced using an Illumina HiSeq 2500. The second PCR ran for about 6 to 11 cycles and used a J-beta primer mix along with a sample-barcoded 5' primer. TCRdb took the public reads, trimmed them with fastp at Q25, ran MiXCR for clone calling and kept in-frame beta chains. Every distinct CDR3 protein forms one entry, paired with its most common genes and DNA. The sample includes under 2 million distinct CDR3 sequences, with about 31% observed a single time. The top ten constitute approximately 10% of the sample. The sequencing input was blood. These receptors originate from a woman aged 30 to 39 in good health.

This clonotype was seen only once. V and J are TRBV12-3 or TRBV12-4 and TRBJ1-4, with TRBD1 identical over 8 bases. CDR3 size: 15 residues. V was pared by 8 bases and J by 7 bases, with 12 bases of the junction left unmatched. CDR3 protein: CASRKSGQGSEKLFF. The CDR3, as DNA: TGTGCCAGCCGAAAATCCGGACAGGGAAGTGAAAAACTGTTTTTT.

CDR3 bases: TGCGCCAGCAGCCAAAGCAGCGGGAGGACGGGCACAGATACGCAGTATTTT. It encodes CASSQSSGRTGTDTQYF. The rearrangement uses TRBV4-1 and TRBJ2-3, with 9 bases that match TRBD2. CDR1 is MGHRA, CDR2 YSYEKL, per germline. The CDR3 spans 17 residues. Trimming removed 2 bases from V and 1 base from J; junction bases left unmatched: 7.

This clonotype was seen only a few times. CDR3 in amino acids: CASSLAGINEQFF. For the CDR3, the DNA is TGCGCCAGCAGCTTGGCGGGGATCAATGAGCAGTTCTTC. The chain carries TRBV5-1 and TRBJ2-1, with D tentatively TRBD2 (5 bases). CDR1 is SGHRS and CDR2 is YFSETQ in the germline V gene. The CDR3 extends over 13 amino acids. V lost 0 bases, J lost 6 bases, and 7 bases lay in between.